These 32 T cell receptor beta chains were all obtained from the same sample, sequenced in a study of blood T cell repertoires in COVID-19. The table came from immunoSEQ multiplex PCR; TCRdb's copy has only in-frame clones and leaves some out. The sample records about 170,000 clones, approximately 74% being singletons. Sequenced sample: peripheral blood. The receptors were sampled from an elderly woman with acute or convalescent COVID-19.

This chain joins TRBV28 and TRBJ2-7; a possible D gene is TRBD1 (6 bases). The V gene lost 5 bases and the J gene lost 3 bases, with 26 bases spanning the gap. This CDR3 is built from 18 residues. Germline V lookup: CDR1 MDHEN, CDR2 SYDVKM. Here the CDR3 reads CASSLNLGQPAPFYEQYF. CDR3 DNA sequence: TGTGCCAGCAGTCTAAACCTAGGACAGCCGGCTCCATTCTACGAGCAGTACTTC.

This clone was observed a handful of times. This sample includes further DNA sequences coding for the same CDR3. The CDR3 sequence is CASSLAGGSYEQYF. The CDR3 DNA reads as TGTGCCAGCAGCTTGGCGGGAGGTTCCTACGAGCAGTACTTC. The chain has TRBV11-2 and TRBJ2-7; 8 bases match TRBD2. The V segment lost 3 bases and the J segment 1 base; nucleotides outside the gene matches: 2. This CDR3 is built from 14 residues. CDR1 is SGHAT and CDR2 is FQNNGV in the germline V gene.

V usage is TRBV28 and J usage is TRBJ1-6; 9 bases agree with TRBD1. This CDR3 has 15 residues. The germline V gene encodes CDR1 MDHEN and CDR2 SYDVKM. V lost 3 bases to trimming and J lost 9 bases; unmatched junction nucleotides: 6. The CDR3 reads CASSLGGQGGSPLHF. CDR3 in DNA: TGTGCCAGCAGTTTGGGGGGACAGGGCGGTTCACCCCTCCACTTT. The full variable domain, its missing parts supplied by reference TRBV28 and TRBJ1-6, is DVKVTQSSRYLVKRTGEKVFLECVQDMDHENMFWYRQDPGLGLRLIYFSYDVKMKEKGDIPEGYSVSREKKERFSLILESASTNQTSMYLCASSLGGQGGSPLHFGNGTRLTVT.

This clone was counted at least ten times. This rearrangement joins TRBV28 to TRBJ1-2; 12 nucleotides align to TRBD1. The length of the CDR3 is 13 residues. The germline V gene has CDR1 MDHEN and CDR2 SYDVKM. The V and J ends lost 3 bases and 13 bases, in that order; junction bases with no gene match: 6. The CDR3 coding sequence is TGTGCCAGCAGTTTGGGACAGGGGGCGACTCCCACCTTC. Translated: CASSLGQGATPTF.

Only one count was recorded for this clone. V gene TRBV6-5 combines with J gene TRBJ2-7; 9 positions match TRBD2. The junction had 16 bases not matched to a gene; V was cut back by 9 bases and J by 7 bases. Germline V gives CDR1 MNHEY, CDR2 SVGAGI. The CDR3 loop spans 15 amino acids. CDR3 amino acids: CASTTLAGEAGEQYF. In DNA, the CDR3 is TGTGCCAGTACAACCTTAGCGGGAGAAGCGGGGGAGCAGTACTTC.

This chain links TRBV19 with TRBJ1-2; D unclear. The CDR3 is 15 residues long. Germline values: CDR1 LNHDA, CDR2 SQIVND (reference sequence). Trimming took 3 bases from V and 5 from J, leaving 16 bases between them. CDR3 region: CASSILPNSKYGYTF. CDR3 DNA sequence: TGTGCCAGTAGTATCTTACCGAACAGTAAATATGGCTACACCTTC.

The rearrangement joins TRBV4-2 to TRBJ2-4; no clear D gene. V shed 5 bases and J shed 3 bases, with 14 bases lying between them. The CDR3 covers 15 residues. CDR1 is LGHNA, CDR2 YNFKEQ, per germline. CDR3 sequence (DNA): TGTGCCAGCAGCTCTCTCCTTCGAGGCAAAAACATTCAGTACTTC. It specifies CASSSLLRGKNIQYF.

The chain employs TRBV19 and TRBJ2-5; D perhaps matches TRBD2 (5 bases). The CDR3 is 15 amino acids. Per germline, CDR1 LNHDA and CDR2 SQIVND (reference sequence). V lost 1 base to trimming and J lost 5 bases, with 14 bases between them. For the CDR3, the DNA is TGTGCCAGTAGTATAGGAGGGAGAGTAGTGGAGACCCAGTACTTC. Translation gives CASSIGGRVVETQYF.

The V gene is TRBV9, the J gene TRBJ2-5, with D perhaps matching TRBD2 (6 bases). Germline V CDR1 and CDR2: SGDLS, YYNGEE. The CDR3 has 16 residues. The V and J ends lost 6 bases and 5 bases respectively, with 23 bases between them. For the CDR3, the DNA is TGTGCCAGCAACCAACTCGGGGGAGCCGGCGGGGAGACCCAGTACTTC. It encodes CASNQLGGAGGETQYF.

The chain couples TRBV28 to TRBJ1-5, with D maybe TRBD1 (6 bases). Trimming took 4 bases from V and 3 from J, leaving 16 bases between them. The CDR3 spans 16 residues. Per the germline V gene, CDR1 is MDHEN and CDR2 is SYDVKM. CDR3 sequence: CASSSWGGSDNQPQHF. The CDR3 region has the DNA TGTGCCAGCAGTTCCTGGGGGGGCTCTGACAATCAGCCCCAGCATTTT.

The V gene is TRBV5-4, the J gene TRBJ2-3; 7 nucleotides match TRBD2. Germline V gives CDR1 SGHNT, CDR2 YYREEE (reference sequence). V lost 4 bases to trimming and J lost 1 base; unmatched junction nucleotides: 6. There are 15 residues in the CDR3. The CDR3 nucleotides are TGTGCCAGCAGCCTCGGACTAGTGGGCACAGATACGCAGTATTTT. This codes for CASSLGLVGTDTQYF.

As regards this clone: A read error may produce the germline difference seen at one junction end. Other DNA sequences from this sample encode an identical CDR3 as well. V and J are TRBV18 and TRBJ2-3; D perhaps matches TRBD2 (6 bases). The CDR3 loop spans 15 amino acids. Germline V gene sequence: CDR1 KGHSH, CDR2 LQKENI. The CDR3 protein is CASSTSGTSTDTQYF. The CDR3 DNA is TGTGCCAGCTCAACCAGCGGTACTAGCACAGATACACAGTATTTT.

The chain couples TRBV29-1 to TRBJ1-3; 8 nucleotides match TRBD1. Germline V CDR1 and CDR2: SQVTM, ANQGSEA. CDR3 length: 14 amino acids. V shed 4 bases, J shed 4 bases, and the junction held 6 bases outside the gene matches. CDR3 in amino acids: CSVVDRVGGNTIYF. The CDR3 DNA reads TGCAGCGTTGTGGACAGGGTAGGAGGAAACACCATATATTTT.

The chain carries TRBV27 and TRBJ2-7; maybe TRBD1 (5 bases). The V gene lost 3 bases and the J gene lost 4 bases, with 13 bases spanning the gap. This CDR3 has 14 amino acids. Germline CDR1 MNHEY, CDR2 SMNVEV (reference sequence). The CDR3 loop is CASSFQGRVYEQYF. DNA for the CDR3: TGTGCCAGCAGTTTTCAGGGTCGAGTATACGAGCAGTACTTC.

This clone has just a few counts. The gene calls are TRBV9 and TRBJ2-3, with 10 bases matching TRBD2. CDR3 size: 17 residues. CDR1 is SGDLS, CDR2 YYNGEE, per germline. Trimming at V came to 2 bases and at J to 3 bases, leaving 9 bases not matched to a gene. The CDR3 spells CASSVSGRSRRTDTQYF. The CDR3 DNA is TGTGCCAGCAGCGTTAGCGGGAGGTCTCGGAGGACAGATACGCAGTATTTT.

A few counts support this clone. The CDR3: CATSRDRQGSDTQYF. CDR3 bases: TGTGCCACCAGCAGAGACCGACAAGGTTCGGATACGCAGTATTTT. This chain joins TRBV15 and TRBJ2-3; D gene uncertain. Germline V gene sequence: CDR1 LNHNV, CDR2 YYDKDF (reference sequence). V was trimmed by 0 bases and J by 6 bases, leaving 13 bases between them. This CDR3 contains 15 residues. Variable domain in full (rest from reference TRBV15 and TRBJ2-3): DAMVIQNPRYQVTQFGKPVTLSCSQTLNHNVMYWYQQKSSQAPKLLFHYYDKDFNNEADTPDNFQSRRPNTSFCFLDIRSPGLGDTAMYLCATSRDRQGSDTQYFGPGTRLTVL.

A few counts support this clone. The chain is built from TRBV7-3 and TRBJ2-1; TRBD2 matches at 13 bases. Germline V gives CDR1 SGHTA, CDR2 FQGTGA. The V gene end was trimmed by 5 bases and the J gene end by 9 bases; junction bases not matched to a gene: 7. The CDR3 consists of 15 residues. In DNA form, the CDR3 reads TGTGCCAGCAGCCTACTAGCGGGAGGGAGGGGTGAGCAGTTCTTC. Translation: CASSLLAGGRGEQFF.

In its sample, this clone was seen many times. The chain couples TRBV7-9 to TRBJ2-6, with 10 positions matching TRBD1. Germline CDR1 reads SEHNR; CDR2 reads FQNEAQ (reference sequence). The CDR3 spans 18 residues. Trimming took 7 bases from V and 0 from J; bases not matched to a gene: 9. CDR3 bases: TGTGCCAGCATAAACCGGGACAGGGGACTCTCTGGGGCCAACGTCCTGACTTTC. It encodes CASINRDRGLSGANVLTF.

This chain connects TRBV3-1 (or the pseudogene TRBV3-2) to TRBJ1-4; perhaps TRBD1 as D (6 bases). Germline-derived CDR1 and CDR2 are LGHDT and YNNKEL (reference sequence). The length of the CDR3 is 15 residues. The V gene lost 5 bases and the J gene lost 3 bases, with 13 bases spanning the gap. CDR3 nucleotide sequence: TGTGCCAGCAGCGCGACGGGGGGCCCTAATGAAAAACTGTTTTTT. Encoded protein: CASSATGGPNEKLFF.

The chain has TRBV4-2 and TRBJ2-5; TRBD1 matches 10 bases. The CDR3 has 15 residues. With 1 base clipped from V and 1 base from J, the junction kept 0 bases outside the gene matches. Germline V gene sequence: CDR1 LGHNA, CDR2 YNFKEQ. CDR3: CASSQGTGGQETQYF. CDR3 nucleotides: TGTGCCAGCAGCCAAGGGACAGGGGGCCAAGAGACCCAGTACTTC.

CDR3 DNA sequence: TGCGCCAGCAGCCAAGGTTTAGGAGCTAGTTCGGGCGAGCAGTACTTC. This codes for CASSQGLGASSGEQYF. The chain has TRBV4-1 and TRBJ2-7; the D is unclear. The V and J ends lost 1 base and 6 bases respectively, with 19 bases between them. CDR1 is MGHRA and CDR2 is YSYEKL in the germline V gene. This CDR3 has 16 residues.

The gene calls are TRBV9 and TRBJ2-7; 8 bases fit TRBD1. The CDR3 consists of 15 residues. V gave up 0 bases and J gave up 3 bases; unmatched junction bases: 5. CDR1 is SGDLS, CDR2 YYNGEE, per germline. CDR3 sequence: CASSVAQGEYYEQYF. CDR3 in DNA: TGTGCCAGCAGCGTAGCACAGGGGGAGTACTACGAGCAGTACTTC.

DNA of the CDR3: TGTGCCAGCAGTCCGACTAGCGACGTGGGAGAGACCCAGTACTTC. Its protein product is CASSPTSDVGETQYF. The chain is built from TRBV2 and TRBJ2-5, with 8 nucleotides matching TRBD2. This CDR3 is 15 amino acids long. The V and J ends lost 5 bases and 4 bases, in that order; junction bases with no gene match: 9. Germline assignment: CDR1 SNHLY and CDR2 FYNNEI.

The chain couples TRBV7-9 to TRBJ1-1; the D is unclear. CDR3 size: 13 residues. Trimming removed 2 bases at V and 4 bases at J, with 8 bases between. Germline values: CDR1 SEHNR, CDR2 FQNEAQ (reference sequence). This CDR3 reads CASSLMSSTEAFF. The CDR3 DNA is TGTGCCAGCAGCTTAATGTCGAGCACTGAAGCTTTCTTT.

The V and J genes are TRBV12-3 or TRBV12-4 and TRBJ1-1; D remains unclear. This CDR3 comprises 13 residues. Trimming took off 1 base at V and 4 bases at J, with 7 bases between the two ends. CDR3 amino acids: CASSLGSGTEAFF. In nucleotides, the CDR3 is TGTGCCAGCAGTTTAGGGTCCGGCACTGAAGCTTTCTTT.

This chain uses TRBV30 with TRBJ2-2; 9 nucleotides match TRBD1. CDR1 and CDR2 (germline): GTSNPN, SVGIG (reference sequence). V trimming: 5 bases; J trimming: 4 bases; junction bases outside the gene matches: 8. This CDR3 has 15 amino acids. CDR3: CAWWPGQGFTGELFF. The CDR3 region has the DNA TGTGCCTGGTGGCCGGGACAGGGTTTCACCGGGGAGCTGTTTTTT.

This chain links TRBV9 with TRBJ1-1; D is perhaps TRBD1 (6 bases). Germline-derived CDR1 and CDR2 are SGDLS and YYNGEE. V was shortened by 4 bases and J by 2 bases, with 15 bases between the two germline ends. The CDR3 is 15 amino acids. CDR3 amino acids: CASSPHDRTNTEAFF. The CDR3 bases are TGTGCCAGCAGCCCCCACGACAGGACCAACACTGAAGCTTTCTTT.

The chain employs TRBV7-2 and TRBJ1-1; 7 bases agree with TRBD1. The trim removed 2 bases at V and 0 bases at J, leaving 3 bases unmatched. This CDR3 region has 15 residues. Germline assignment: CDR1 SGHTA and CDR2 FQGNSA. The CDR3 DNA reads as TGTGCCAGCAGCTTATACAGGGGAGTGAACACTGAAGCTTTCTTT. Translation gives CASSLYRGVNTEAFF. The complete variable domain, with remaining parts taken from reference TRBV7-2 and TRBJ1-1, reads GAGVSQSPSNKVTEKGKDVELRCDPISGHTALYWYRQSLGQGLEFLIYFQGNSAPDKSGLPSDRFSAERTGGSVSTLTIQRTQQEDSAVYLCASSLYRGVNTEAFFGQGTRLTVV.

The rearrangement links TRBV19 to TRBJ1-1, with TRBD1 as a possible D gene (5 bases). The germline V gene encodes CDR1 LNHDA and CDR2 SQIVND (reference sequence). The CDR3 totals 13 residues. Trimming removed 5 bases at V and 5 bases at J, with 12 bases between. The CDR3 coding sequence is TGTGCCAGTAGTCTTCAAGGGGTGACTGAAGCTTTCTTT. Protein product: CASSLQGVTEAFF.

The chain combines TRBV2 with TRBJ2-7; D not resolved. Germline values: CDR1 SNHLY, CDR2 FYNNEI. The germline V and J ends were trimmed by 2 bases and 4 bases, with 6 bases remaining between them. The CDR3 contains 12 residues. CDR3 sequence: CASSETMYEQYF. The CDR3 DNA follows: TGTGCCAGCAGTGAAACAATGTACGAGCAGTACTTC.

This clone was seen only a few times. The CDR3 is CASSSETGWGETQYF. Written as DNA, the CDR3 is TGCGCCAGCAGCTCGGAGACAGGGTGGGGGGAGACCCAGTACTTC. The chain has TRBV5-1 and TRBJ2-5; 7 bases are a match to TRBD1. This CDR3 spans 15 amino acids. The V gene end was trimmed by 3 bases and the J gene end by 5 bases; junction bases not matched to a gene: 10. The V gene's germline CDR1 is SGHRS and CDR2 YFSETQ. Variable domain in full (rest from reference TRBV5-1 and TRBJ2-5): KAGVTQTPRYLIKTRGQQVTLSCSPISGHRSVSWYQQTPGQGLQFLFEYFSETQRNKGNFPGRFSGRQFSNSRSEMNVSTLELGDSALYLCASSSETGWGETQYFGPGTRLLVL.

The chain is built from TRBV28 and TRBJ2-7; tentative D call: TRBD2 (6 bases). The CDR3 is made up of 16 amino acids. With 1 base removed from V and 3 bases from J, the gap between germline ends came to 16 bases. Germline V lookup: CDR1 MDHEN, CDR2 SYDVKM. The DNA for the CDR3 is TGTGCCAGCAGTTTATTGGGCGACGGGAGCATCTACGAGCAGTACTTC. Residues: CASSLLGDGSIYEQYF.